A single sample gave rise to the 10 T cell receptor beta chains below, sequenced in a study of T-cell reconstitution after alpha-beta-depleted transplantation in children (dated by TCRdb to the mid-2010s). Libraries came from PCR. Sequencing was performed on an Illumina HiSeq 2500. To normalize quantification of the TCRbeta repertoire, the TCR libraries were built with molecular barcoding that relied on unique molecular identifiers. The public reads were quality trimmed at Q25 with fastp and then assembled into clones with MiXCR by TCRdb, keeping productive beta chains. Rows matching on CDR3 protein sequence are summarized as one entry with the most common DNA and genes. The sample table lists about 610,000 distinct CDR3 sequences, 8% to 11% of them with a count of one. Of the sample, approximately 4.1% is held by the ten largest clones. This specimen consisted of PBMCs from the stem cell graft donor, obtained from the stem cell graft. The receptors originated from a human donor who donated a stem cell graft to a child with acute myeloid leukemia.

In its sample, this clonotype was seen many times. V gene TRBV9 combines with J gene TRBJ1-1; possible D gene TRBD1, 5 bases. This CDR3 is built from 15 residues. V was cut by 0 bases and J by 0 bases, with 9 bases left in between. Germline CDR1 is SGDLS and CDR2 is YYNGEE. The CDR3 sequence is CASSVEGTMNTEAFF. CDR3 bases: TGTGCCAGCAGCGTAGAAGGGACTATGAACACTGAAGCTTTCTTT.

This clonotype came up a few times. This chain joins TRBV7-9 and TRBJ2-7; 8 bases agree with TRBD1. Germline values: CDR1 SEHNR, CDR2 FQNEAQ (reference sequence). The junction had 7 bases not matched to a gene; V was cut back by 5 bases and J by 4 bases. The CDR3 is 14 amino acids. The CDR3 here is CASSGNRGWYEQYF. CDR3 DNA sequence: TGTGCCAGCAGCGGTAACAGGGGGTGGTACGAGCAGTACTTC.

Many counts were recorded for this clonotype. CDR3 residues: CSVGHTGELFF. Here the CDR3 DNA reads TGCAGCGTTGGACACACCGGGGAGCTGTTTTTT. J is TRBJ2-2 and V is TRBV29-1, with D unclear. Germline assignment: CDR1 SQVTM and CDR2 ANQGSEA. The CDR3 spans 11 residues. Trimming shortened V by 4 bases and J by 3 bases, and 3 bases separated the two germline ends.

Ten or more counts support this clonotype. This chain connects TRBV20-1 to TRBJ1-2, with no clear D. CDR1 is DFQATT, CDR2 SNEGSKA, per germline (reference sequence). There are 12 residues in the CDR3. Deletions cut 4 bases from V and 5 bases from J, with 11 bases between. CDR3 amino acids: CSAMAAAYGYTF. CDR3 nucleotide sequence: TGCAGTGCTATGGCTGCAGCGTATGGCTACACCTTC.

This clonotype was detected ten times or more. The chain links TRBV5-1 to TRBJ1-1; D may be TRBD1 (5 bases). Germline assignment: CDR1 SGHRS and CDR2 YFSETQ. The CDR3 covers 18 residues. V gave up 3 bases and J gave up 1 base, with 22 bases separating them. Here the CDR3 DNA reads TGCGCCAGCAGCTGGGTCCCACCGGGCCCCGGGGCGAACACTGAAGCTTTCTTT. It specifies CASSWVPPGPGANTEAFF.

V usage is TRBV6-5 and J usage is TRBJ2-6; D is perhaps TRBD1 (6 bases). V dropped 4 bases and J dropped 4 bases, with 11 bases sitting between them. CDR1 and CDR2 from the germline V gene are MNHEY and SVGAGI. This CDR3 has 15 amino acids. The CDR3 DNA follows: TGTGCCAGCAGTTCACAGGGAATCGGGGCCAACGTCCTGACTTTC. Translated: CASSSQGIGANVLTF.

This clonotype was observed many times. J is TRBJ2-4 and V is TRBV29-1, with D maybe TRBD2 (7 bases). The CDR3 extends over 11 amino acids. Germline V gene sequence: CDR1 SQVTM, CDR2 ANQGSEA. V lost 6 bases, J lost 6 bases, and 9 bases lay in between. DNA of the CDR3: TGCAGCGTGGGGGGGGCAAACATTCAGTACTTC. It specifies CSVGGANIQYF.

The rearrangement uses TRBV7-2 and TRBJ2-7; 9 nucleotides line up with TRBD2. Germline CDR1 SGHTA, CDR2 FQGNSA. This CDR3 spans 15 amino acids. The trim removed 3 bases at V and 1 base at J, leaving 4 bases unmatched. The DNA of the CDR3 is TGTGCCAGCAGCTTTAGGACTAGCGTGTCCTACGAGCAGTACTTC. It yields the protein CASSFRTSVSYEQYF.

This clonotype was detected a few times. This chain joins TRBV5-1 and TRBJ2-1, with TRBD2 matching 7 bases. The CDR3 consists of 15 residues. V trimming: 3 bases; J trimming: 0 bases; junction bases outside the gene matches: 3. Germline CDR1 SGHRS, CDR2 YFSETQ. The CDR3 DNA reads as TGCGCCAGCAGCTCCGGGACTACCTCCTACAATGAGCAGTTCTTC. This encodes CASSSGTTSYNEQFF.

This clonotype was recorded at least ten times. In DNA form, the CDR3 reads TGTGCCAGCAGTCAGACTAGCGGGAGCCCCCAGGTCTACGAGCAGTACTTC. This encodes CASSQTSGSPQVYEQYF. V and J are TRBV7-6 and TRBJ2-7; TRBD2 matches at 12 bases. Unmatched junction bases numbered 12, after V lost 6 bases and J lost 3 bases. Per the germline V gene, CDR1 is SGHVS and CDR2 is FNYEAQ. The CDR3 consists of 17 residues.